This section outlines one T cell receptor (beta chain) sequence together with its context. This specimen belongs to a study of shared clonotypes between healthy human individuals. Every donor, a Caucasian adult, lived in Nashville, Tennessee. CDR1 is SGHRS, CDR2 YFSETQ, per germline. The V end lost 1 base, the J end lost 1 base, and 8 bases lay between the germline ends. This CDR3 has 14 residues. The authors ran the assay at deep level. Per the authors' pipeline: Filtering differed because ImmunoSEQ produced junction-only sequences that carried no quality scores. Using immunoSEQ multiplex PCR, the repertoire was profiled, and TCRdb retains in-frame clones only, with some absent. The DNA gave D and trimming, while V, J and clone size come from that table. The table shows some 490,000 clones, with roughly 80% occurring only once.

Input material: PBMCs. This chain connects TRBV5-1 to TRBJ1-2; tentative D call: TRBD1 (5 bases). The sequence derives from a woman aged 40 to 50 in good health. Some clones in this sample may be carry-over from other donors' samples. In DNA, the CDR3 is TGCGCCAGCAGCTTGACAGGAAATAACTATGGCTACACCTTC. Translation: CASSLTGNNYGYTF.